A selection of T cell receptor beta chains follows, all from one sample in a study of CD8 T cells in ankylosing spondylitis. TCRdb recomputed calls from the 5' RACE reads with MiXCR, one row per CDR3 protein. The data show about 800,000 distinct CDR3 sequences, approximately 12% seen once. What was sequenced was blood, either unsorted or a sorted T cell fraction (not recorded which). These receptors originate from a male donor with ankylosing spondylitis. CDR3s include the opening cysteine and the closing phenylalanine or tryptophan. Each record gives: V gene, J gene, D gene, clone size, CDR3 protein, CDR3 DNA. A D gene is named only where the DNA matches it firmly. Not every row has a clone size; where given, it reads once, few, many or a size class.

V: TRBV15
J: TRBJ1-1
D: .
size: .
CDR3: CATSPTPGAGAFF
DNA: TGTGCCACCAGCCCCACCCCGGGAGCGGGGGCTTTCTTT

V: TRBV27
J: TRBJ1-1
D: .
size: many
CDR3: CASSLRTALNTEAFF
DNA: TGTGCCAGCAGTCTACGAACAGCCTTAAACACTGAAGCTTTCTTT

V: TRBV9
J: TRBJ2-3
D: TRBD2
size: .
CDR3: CASRGLAASTDTQYF
DNA: TGTGCCAGCAGGGGACTAGCAGCTAGCACAGATACGCAGTATTTT

V: TRBV5-8
J: TRBJ1-2
D: .
size: .
CDR3: CASSPRLLCGYTF
DNA: TGTGCCAGCAGCCCTAGGCTCCTCTGCGGCTACACCTTC

V: TRBV6-2/TRBV6-3
J: TRBJ1-1
D: .
size: .
CDR3: CASSPRDGTEAFF
DNA: TGTGCCAGCAGTCCACGGGACGGCACTGAAGCTTTCTTT

V: TRBV4-2
J: TRBJ2-3
D: .
size: few
CDR3: CASSQVGDSADTQYF
DNA: TGTGCCAGCAGCCAAGTCGGAGACTCCGCAGATACGCAGTATTTT

V: TRBV5-4
J: TRBJ2-1
D: .
size: .
CDR3: CASSSGTRDYNEQFF
DNA: TGTGCCAGCAGCTCCGGGACAAGGGATTACAATGAGCAGTTCTTC

V: TRBV27
J: TRBJ2-3
D: TRBD1
size: many
CDR3: CASRTLTGGKTDTQYF
DNA: TGTGCCAGCAGAACCTTGACAGGGGGCAAGACAGATACGCAGTATTTT

V: TRBV20-1
J: TRBJ2-7
D: .
size: few
CDR3: CSARDGGRGFEQYF
DNA: TGCAGTGCTAGAGATGGGGGGCGGGGGTTCGAGCAGTACTTC

V: TRBV6-6
J: TRBJ2-1
D: .
size: many
CDR3: CASSSELDSQQFF
DNA: TGTGCCAGCAGTTCCGAACTGGACTCTCAGCAGTTCTTC

V: TRBV7-8
J: TRBJ2-7
D: .
size: few
CDR3: CASSLILRDKTYF
DNA: TGTGCCAGCAGCTTAATCTTGCGGGACAAGACGTACTTC

V: TRBV20-1
J: TRBJ2-3
D: TRBD2
size: few
CDR3: CSALPASGSTDTQYF
DNA: TGCAGTGCTCTCCCGGCTAGCGGTAGCACAGATACGCAGTATTTT

V: TRBV18
J: TRBJ2-2
D: TRBD1
size: .
CDR3: CASSPPGQGAAGELFF
DNA: TGTGCCAGCTCACCGCCGGGACAGGGGGCCGCCGGGGAGCTGTTTTTT

V: TRBV10-3
J: TRBJ1-1
D: .
size: .
CDR3: CAISRDENTEAFF
DNA: TGTGCCATCTCAAGGGATGAGAACACTGAAGCTTTCTTT

V: TRBV10-3
J: TRBJ2-1
D: TRBD2
size: once
CDR3: CAISESVAGSYNEQFF
DNA: TGTGCCATCAGTGAGTCGGTAGCGGGGTCTTACAATGAGCAGTTCTTC

V: TRBV4-3
J: TRBJ1-3
D: .
size: few
CDR3: CASSQGGSSGSGNTIYF
DNA: TGCGCCAGCAGCCAAGGTGGCAGCTCGGGCTCTGGAAACACCATATATTTT

V: TRBV7-9
J: TRBJ1-1
D: TRBD1
size: few
CDR3: CASSAGQGAYMNTEAFF
DNA: TGTGCCAGCAGCGCTGGACAGGGGGCTTACATGAACACTGAAGCTTTCTTT

V: TRBV20-1
J: TRBJ2-5
D: .
size: .
CDR3: CSASSKGETQYF
DNA: TGCAGTGCTAGTTCGAAAGGGGAGACCCAGTACTTC

V: TRBV6-2/TRBV6-3
J: TRBJ2-1
D: TRBD1
size: .
CDR3: CASTYRGEKNEQFF
DNA: TGTGCCAGCACCTACAGGGGGGAAAAGAATGAGCAGTTCTTC

V: TRBV5-1
J: TRBJ2-4
D: .
size: few
CDR3: CASSLAFGGWTLAKNIQYF
DNA: TGCGCCAGCAGCTTGGCCTTTGGGGGGTGGACCTTAGCCAAAAACATTCAGTACTTC

V: TRBV12-3/TRBV12-4
J: TRBJ1-6
D: .
size: .
CDR3: CASSLGVLGSPLHF
DNA: TGTGCCAGCAGTTTGGGGGTTTTAGGTTCACCCCTCCACTTT

V: TRBV20-1
J: TRBJ1-6
D: .
size: few
CDR3: CSATGLPNSPLHF
DNA: TGCAGTGCTACAGGCTTGCCGAATTCACCCCTCCACTTT

V: TRBV7-8
J: TRBJ2-7
D: TRBD1
size: few
CDR3: CASSLVLRTGSSYEQYF
DNA: TGTGCCAGCAGCTTAGTACTCCGGACAGGTTCTTCCTACGAGCAGTACTTC

V: TRBV20-1
J: TRBJ2-1
D: TRBD2
size: .
CDR3: CSARGQRGAGNEQFF
DNA: TGCAGTGCTAGGGGTCAGCGGGGGGCCGGCAATGAGCAGTTCTTC

V: TRBV11-2
J: TRBJ2-3
D: TRBD2
size: few
CDR3: CASSFMWGSGGTQYF
DNA: TGTGCCAGCAGCTTTATGTGGGGGTCGGGGGGTACGCAGTATTTT

V: TRBV7-2
J: TRBJ2-4
D: TRBD1
size: .
CDR3: CASSLALGTGGNIQYF
DNA: TGTGCCAGCAGCTTAGCGCTTGGGACAGGGGGAAACATTCAGTACTTC

V: TRBV5-1
J: TRBJ2-3
D: TRBD2
size: once
CDR3: CASTREAENTDTQYF
DNA: TGCGCCAGCACCCGGGAGGCGGAGAACACAGATACGCAGTATTTT

V: TRBV5-5
J: TRBJ2-7
D: TRBD2
size: many
CDR3: CASSRVGTSTYEQYF
DNA: TGTGCCAGCAGCCGGGTGGGGACTAGCACCTACGAGCAGTACTTC

V: TRBV20-1
J: TRBJ2-1
D: TRBD2
size: .
CDR3: CSARTSGGKSYNEQFF
DNA: TGCAGTGCAAGGACTAGCGGGGGGAAGAGCTACAATGAGCAGTTCTTC

V: TRBV30
J: TRBJ2-3
D: TRBD1
size: .
CDR3: CAEGGITDTQYF
DNA: TGTGCCGAAGGGGGCATCACAGATACGCAGTATTTT

V: TRBV20-1
J: TRBJ2-7
D: .
size: .
CDR3: CSAPPVGGVNEQYF
DNA: TGCAGTGCTCCCCCCGTAGGAGGGGTGAACGAGCAGTACTTC

V: TRBV7-2
J: TRBJ2-7
D: .
size: few
CDR3: CASSPPGTVYYEQYF
DNA: TGTGCCAGCAGCCCCCCCGGGACGGTCTACTACGAGCAGTACTTC

V: TRBV6-2/TRBV6-3
J: TRBJ2-7
D: TRBD1
size: .
CDR3: CASRGQGPYEQYF
DNA: TGTGCCAGCAGGGGACAGGGGCCTTACGAGCAGTACTTC

V: TRBV4-2
J: TRBJ2-7
D: TRBD2
size: .
CDR3: CASREGTSGLYEQYF
DNA: TGTGCCAGCAGGGAAGGTACTAGCGGATTATACGAGCAGTACTTC

V: TRBV7-2
J: TRBJ2-5
D: .
size: .
CDR3: CASSLALEGIQETQYF
DNA: TGTGCCAGCAGCTTAGCGCTAGAGGGGATCCAAGAGACCCAGTACTTC

V: TRBV20-1
J: TRBJ2-7
D: .
size: few
CDR3: CSVRNRLGFDEQYF
DNA: TGCAGTGTCCGAAATCGGCTGGGCTTCGACGAGCAGTACTTC

V: TRBV20-1
J: TRBJ1-1
D: .
size: .
CDR3: CSARDPGPGFDEAFF
DNA: TGCAGTGCTAGAGATCCAGGGCCTGGGTTCGATGAAGCTTTCTTT